This T cell receptor beta chain was obtained from a study of cytomegalovirus exposure and HLA in healthy donors. Looked up from germline, CDR1 is MGHRA and CDR2 is YSYEKL. CDR3 length: 15 amino acids. V shed 4 bases and J shed 4 bases, with 13 bases lying between them. PCR employed 60 Vbeta and 13 Jbeta primers. The repertoire was sequenced with immunoSEQ multiplex PCR; TCRdb's copy has only in-frame clones and lacks some. The data hold approximately 110,000 clones, with about 80% observed a single time. Broader study findings: Later analysis identified a missense DCLRE1C variant that was linked to TCR beta V- and J-gene trimming.

Concerning this clone: Its antigen is not identified.

The TCR sequence derives from a man in his forties in good health and CMV-seronegative. Sequences were obtained from PBMCs. This chain joins TRBV4-1 and TRBJ2-2; TRBD1 is a possible D gene (5 bases). As DNA, the CDR3 is TGCGCCAGCAGCCTAAGGGCAGGGCCCACCGGGGAGCTGTTTTTT. Protein sequence: CASSLRAGPTGELFF.